The entry below describes one TCR beta chain. Its target is unknown. The data belong to a study of T cell responses to AZD1222 COVID-19 vaccine. Study-level background: Pooled together were second doses at about 4 or about 12 weeks. General study findings and limits: Donors, mostly white British, included more females; clonal diversity was possibly underestimated.

Data came from immunoSEQ multiplex PCR; TCRdb stores just in-frame clones and leaves some out. The sample lists 130,000 to 150,000 clones, approximately 89% occurring once. CDR3 length equals 15 residues. Trimming shortened V by 3 bases and J by 5 bases, and 16 bases separated the two germline ends. Germline V gene lookup returns CDR1 SGHVS and CDR2 FQNEAQ. The TCR was taken from an adult in good health. Sequencing used peripheral blood, obtained on day 0 of AZD1222 vaccination. The rearrangement uses TRBV7-8 and TRBJ2-5; weak D call: TRBD1 (6 bases). In DNA, the CDR3 is TGTGCCAGCAGCTTTCTAAGAGGAAGGGGGGAGACCCAGTACTTC. The encoded protein is CASSFLRGRGETQYF. Combining the CDR3 with reference TRBV7-8 and TRBJ2-5 gives the whole variable domain GAGVSQSPRYKVAKRGQDVALRCDPISGHVSLFWYQQALGQGPEFLTYFQNEAQLDKSGLPSDRFFAERPEGSVSTLKIQRTQQEDSAVYLCASSFLRGRGETQYFGPGTRLLVL.